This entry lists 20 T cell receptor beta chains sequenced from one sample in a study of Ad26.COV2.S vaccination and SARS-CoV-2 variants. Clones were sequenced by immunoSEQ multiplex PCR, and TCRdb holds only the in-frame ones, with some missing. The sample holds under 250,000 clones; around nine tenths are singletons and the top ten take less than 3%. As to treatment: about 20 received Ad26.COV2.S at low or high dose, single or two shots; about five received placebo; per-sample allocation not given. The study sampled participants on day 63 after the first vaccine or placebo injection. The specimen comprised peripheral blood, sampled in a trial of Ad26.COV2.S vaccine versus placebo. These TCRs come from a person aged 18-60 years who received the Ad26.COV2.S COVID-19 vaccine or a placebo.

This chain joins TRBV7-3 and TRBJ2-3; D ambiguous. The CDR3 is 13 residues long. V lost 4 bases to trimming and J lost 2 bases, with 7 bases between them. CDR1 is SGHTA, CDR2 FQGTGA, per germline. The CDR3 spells CASSSTLTDTQYF. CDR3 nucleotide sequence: TGTGCCAGCAGCTCGACCCTCACAGATACGCAGTATTTT.

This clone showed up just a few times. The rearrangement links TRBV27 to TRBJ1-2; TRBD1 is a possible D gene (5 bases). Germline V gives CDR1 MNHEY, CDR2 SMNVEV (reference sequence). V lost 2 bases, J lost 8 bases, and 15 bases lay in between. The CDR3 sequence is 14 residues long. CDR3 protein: CASSLTGRPEGYTF. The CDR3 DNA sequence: TGTGCCAGCAGTTTAACGGGACGACCTGAGGGCTACACCTTC.

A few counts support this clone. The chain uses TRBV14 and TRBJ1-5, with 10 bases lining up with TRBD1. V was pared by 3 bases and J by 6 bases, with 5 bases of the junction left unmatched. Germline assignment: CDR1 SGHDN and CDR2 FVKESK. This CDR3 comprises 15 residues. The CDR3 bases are TGTGCCAGCAGCCATCCGGGACAGGGGACTCAGCCCCAGCATTTT. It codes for CASSHPGQGTQPQHF.

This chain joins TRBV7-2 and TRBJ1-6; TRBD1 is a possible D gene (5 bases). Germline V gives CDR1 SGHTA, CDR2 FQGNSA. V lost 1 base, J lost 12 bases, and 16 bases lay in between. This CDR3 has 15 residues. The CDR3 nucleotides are TGTGCCAGCAGCTTAGATGGCAGCTCTGGGGGACCCCTCCACTTT. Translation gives CASSLDGSSGGPLHF.

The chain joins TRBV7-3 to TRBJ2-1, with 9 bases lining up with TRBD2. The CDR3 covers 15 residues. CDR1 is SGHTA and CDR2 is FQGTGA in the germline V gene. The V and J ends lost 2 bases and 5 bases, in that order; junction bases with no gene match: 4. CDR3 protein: CASSLASGRNNEQFF. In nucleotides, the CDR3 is TGTGCCAGCAGCTTAGCGAGCGGGAGGAACAATGAGCAGTTCTTC. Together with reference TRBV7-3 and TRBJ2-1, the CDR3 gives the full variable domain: GAGVSQTPSNKVTEKGKYVELRCDPISGHTALYWYRQSLGQGPEFLIYFQGTGAADDSGLPNDRFFAVRPEGSVSTLKIQRTERGDSAVYLCASSLASGRNNEQFFGPGTRLTVL.

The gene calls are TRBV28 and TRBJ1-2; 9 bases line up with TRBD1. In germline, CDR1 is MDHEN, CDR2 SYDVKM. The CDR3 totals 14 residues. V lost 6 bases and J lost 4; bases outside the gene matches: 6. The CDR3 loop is CASRATGGIYGYTF. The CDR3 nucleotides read TGTGCCAGCAGGGCGACAGGGGGTATCTATGGCTACACCTTC.

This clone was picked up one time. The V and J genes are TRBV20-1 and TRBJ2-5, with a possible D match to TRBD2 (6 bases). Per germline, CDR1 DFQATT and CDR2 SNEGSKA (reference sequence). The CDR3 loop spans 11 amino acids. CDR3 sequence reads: CSGLSQETQYF. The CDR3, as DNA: TGCAGCGGACTATCCCAGGAGACCCAGTACTTC.

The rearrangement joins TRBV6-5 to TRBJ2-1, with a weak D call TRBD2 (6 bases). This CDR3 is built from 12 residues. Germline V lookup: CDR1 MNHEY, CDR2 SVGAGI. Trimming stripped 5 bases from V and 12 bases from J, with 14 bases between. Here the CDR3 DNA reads TGTGCCAGCAGTACCCGGGACTTGGGGCAGTTCTTC. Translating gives CASSTRDLGQFF.

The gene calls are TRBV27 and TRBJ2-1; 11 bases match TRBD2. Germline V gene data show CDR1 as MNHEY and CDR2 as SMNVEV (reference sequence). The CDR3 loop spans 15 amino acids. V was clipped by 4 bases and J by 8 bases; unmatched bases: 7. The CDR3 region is CASSSLAGVSDEQFF. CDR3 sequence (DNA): TGTGCCAGCAGTTCACTAGCGGGAGTAAGCGATGAGCAGTTCTTC.

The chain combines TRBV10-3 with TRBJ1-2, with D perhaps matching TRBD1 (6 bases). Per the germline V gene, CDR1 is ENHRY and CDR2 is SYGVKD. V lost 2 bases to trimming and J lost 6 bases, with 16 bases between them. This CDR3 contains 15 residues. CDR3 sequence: CAISETTQGRDGYTF. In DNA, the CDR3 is TGTGCCATCAGTGAGACTACCCAGGGGCGGGATGGCTACACCTTC.

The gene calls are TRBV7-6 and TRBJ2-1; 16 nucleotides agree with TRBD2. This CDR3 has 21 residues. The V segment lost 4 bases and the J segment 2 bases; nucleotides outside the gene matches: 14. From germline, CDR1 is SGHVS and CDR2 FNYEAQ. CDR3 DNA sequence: TGTGCCAGCAGCTCGTCCTTAGGGACTAGCGGGAGGGCACGCCCCTACAATGAGCAGTTCTTC. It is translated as CASSSSLGTSGRARPYNEQFF.

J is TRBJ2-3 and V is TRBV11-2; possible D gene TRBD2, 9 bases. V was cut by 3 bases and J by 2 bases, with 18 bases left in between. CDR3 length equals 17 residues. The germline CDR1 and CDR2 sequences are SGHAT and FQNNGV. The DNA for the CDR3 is TGTGCCAGCAGCTTTAGGACAGGGACTAGCCTCACAGATACGCAGTATTTT. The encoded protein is CASSFRTGTSLTDTQYF.

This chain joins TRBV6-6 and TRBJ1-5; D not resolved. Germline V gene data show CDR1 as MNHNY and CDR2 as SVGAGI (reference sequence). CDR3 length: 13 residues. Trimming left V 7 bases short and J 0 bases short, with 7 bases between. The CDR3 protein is CASTSISNQPQHF. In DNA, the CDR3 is TGTGCCAGCACCAGCATTAGCAATCAGCCCCAGCATTTT.

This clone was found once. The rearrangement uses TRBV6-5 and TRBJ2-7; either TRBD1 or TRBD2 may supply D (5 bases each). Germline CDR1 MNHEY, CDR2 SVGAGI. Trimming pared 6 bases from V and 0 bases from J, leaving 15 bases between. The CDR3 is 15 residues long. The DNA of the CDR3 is TGTGCCAGCAGCCAAGGGGCGGGCAGCTCCTACGAGCAGTACGTC. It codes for CASSQGAGSSYEQYV.

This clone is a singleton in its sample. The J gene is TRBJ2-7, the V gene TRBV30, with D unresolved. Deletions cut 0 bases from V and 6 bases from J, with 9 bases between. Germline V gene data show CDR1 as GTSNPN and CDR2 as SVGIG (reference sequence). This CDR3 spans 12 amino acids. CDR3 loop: CAWSVSRIEQYF. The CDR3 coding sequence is TGTGCCTGGAGTGTATCACGGATCGAGCAGTACTTC. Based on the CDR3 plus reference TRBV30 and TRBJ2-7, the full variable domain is SQTIHQWPATLVQPVGSPLSLECTVEGTSNPNLYWYRQAAGRGLQLLFYSVGIGQISSEVPQNLSASRPQDRQFILSSKKLLLSDSGFYLCAWSVSRIEQYFGPGTRLTVT.

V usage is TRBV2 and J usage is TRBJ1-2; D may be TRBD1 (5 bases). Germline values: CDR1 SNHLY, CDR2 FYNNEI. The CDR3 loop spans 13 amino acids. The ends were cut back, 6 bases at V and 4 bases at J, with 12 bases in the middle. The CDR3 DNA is TGTGCCAGCAGCCAGGACATGGGCTATGGCTACACCTTC. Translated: CASSQDMGYGYTF. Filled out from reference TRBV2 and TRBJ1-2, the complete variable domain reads EPEVTQTPSHQVTQMGQEVILRCVPISNHLYFYWYRQILGQKVEFLVSFYNNEISEKSEIFDDQFSVERPDGSNFTLKIRSTKLEDSAMYFCASSQDMGYGYTFGSGTRLTVV.

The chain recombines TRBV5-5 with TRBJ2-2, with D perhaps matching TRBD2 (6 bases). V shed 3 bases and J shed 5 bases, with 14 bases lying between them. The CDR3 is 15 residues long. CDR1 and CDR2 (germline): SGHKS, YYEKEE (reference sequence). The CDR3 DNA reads TGTGCCAGCAGCTCGGGACCCCGGGGGACCGGGGAGCTGTTTTTT. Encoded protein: CASSSGPRGTGELFF.

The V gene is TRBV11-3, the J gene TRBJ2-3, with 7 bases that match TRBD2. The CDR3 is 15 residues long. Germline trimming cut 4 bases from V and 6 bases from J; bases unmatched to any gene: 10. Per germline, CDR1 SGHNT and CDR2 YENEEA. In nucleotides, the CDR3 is TGTGCCAGCAGCTGGGGGGGGACCCTTGAGGATACGCAGTATTTT. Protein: CASSWGGTLEDTQYF.

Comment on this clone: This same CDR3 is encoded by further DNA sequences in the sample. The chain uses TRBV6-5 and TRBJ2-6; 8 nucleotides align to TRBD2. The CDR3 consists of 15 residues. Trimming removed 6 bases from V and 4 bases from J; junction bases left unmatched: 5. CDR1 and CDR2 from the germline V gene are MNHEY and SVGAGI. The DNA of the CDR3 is TGTGCCAGCAGGACGGGAGGGAGCGGGGCCAACGTCCTGACTTTC. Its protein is CASRTGGSGANVLTF.

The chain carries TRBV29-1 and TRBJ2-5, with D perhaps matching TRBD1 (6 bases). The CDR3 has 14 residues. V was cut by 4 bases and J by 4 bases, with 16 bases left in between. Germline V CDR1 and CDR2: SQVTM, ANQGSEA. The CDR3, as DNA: TGCAGCGTTGGAGGGCAGGGGAAGGTAGAGACCCAGTACTTC. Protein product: CSVGGQGKVETQYF.